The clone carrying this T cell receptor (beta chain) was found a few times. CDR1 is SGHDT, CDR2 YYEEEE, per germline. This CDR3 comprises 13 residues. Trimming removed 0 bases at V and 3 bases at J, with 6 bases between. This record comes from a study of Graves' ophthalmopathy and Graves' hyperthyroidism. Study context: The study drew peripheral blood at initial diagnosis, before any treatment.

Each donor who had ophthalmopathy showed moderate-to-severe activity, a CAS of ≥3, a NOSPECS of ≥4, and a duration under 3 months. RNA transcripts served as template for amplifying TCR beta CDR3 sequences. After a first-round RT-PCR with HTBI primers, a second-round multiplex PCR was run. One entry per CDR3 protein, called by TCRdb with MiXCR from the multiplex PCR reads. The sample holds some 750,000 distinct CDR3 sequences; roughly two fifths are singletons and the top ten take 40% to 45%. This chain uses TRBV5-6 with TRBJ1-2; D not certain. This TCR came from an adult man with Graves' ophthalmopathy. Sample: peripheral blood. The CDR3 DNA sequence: TGTGCCAGCAGCTTGGTACCGCACTATGGCTACACCTTC. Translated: CASSLVPHYGYTF.